Sequencing of this T cell receptor beta chain was carried out in a study of blood T cell repertoires in COVID-19. Background on the study: Whether acute or convalescent, the COVID-19 samples came from the United States, Italy and Spain. From T cells, B-cell-depleted T cells, or PBMCs came the material, which was cDNA or gDNA.

As handled by the study authors: Quantification of nucleated cells was approximated via reference gene primer amplification. Produced via immunoSEQ multiplex PCR; TCRdb's table is partial and in-frame only. That table is the source of V, J and clone size, and D and trimming were worked out from the DNA. The table records around 700,000 clones, approximately 90% of them present only once. In germline, CDR1 is PRHDT, CDR2 FYEKMQ (reference sequence). The CDR3 extends over 14 amino acids. V lost 6 bases and J lost 7; bases outside the gene matches: 8. This TCR derives from a woman aged 18-30 years with acute or convalescent COVID-19. The specimen was peripheral blood. The V call is TRBV13, the J call TRBJ1-2, with TRBD1 matching 10 bases. This chain's CDR3 is CASRRGGTGAGYTF. In nucleotides, the CDR3 is TGTGCCAGCAGAAGAGGGGGGACAGGGGCTGGCTACACCTTC.